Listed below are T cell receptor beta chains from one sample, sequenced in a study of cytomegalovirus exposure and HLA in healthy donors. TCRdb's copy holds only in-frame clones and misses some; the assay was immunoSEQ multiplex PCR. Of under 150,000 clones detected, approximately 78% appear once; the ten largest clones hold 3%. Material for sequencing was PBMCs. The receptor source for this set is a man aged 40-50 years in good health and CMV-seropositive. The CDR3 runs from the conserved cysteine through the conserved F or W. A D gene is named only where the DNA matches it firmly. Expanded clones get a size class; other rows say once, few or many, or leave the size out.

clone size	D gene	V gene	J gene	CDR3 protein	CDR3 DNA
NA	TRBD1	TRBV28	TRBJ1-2	CASTDGGQGALAGGYTF	TGTGCCAGCACCGATGGGGGACAGGGGGCTCTGGCGGGGGGCTACACCTTC
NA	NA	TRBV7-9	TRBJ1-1	CASSRIIRVPEAFF	TGTGCCAGCAGCCGGATTATCAGGGTCCCTGAAGCTTTCTTT
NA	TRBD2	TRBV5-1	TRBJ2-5	CASSLEGTSGEETQYF	TGCGCCAGCAGCCTCGAGGGGACTAGCGGCGAAGAGACCCAGTACTTC
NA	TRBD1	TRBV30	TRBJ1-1	CAWADREYTEAFF	TGTGCCTGGGCCGACAGGGAGTACACTGAAGCTTTCTTT
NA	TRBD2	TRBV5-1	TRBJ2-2	CASSLLAGGYTGELFF	TGCGCCAGCAGCTTGTTGGCGGGAGGGTACACCGGGGAGCTGTTTTTT
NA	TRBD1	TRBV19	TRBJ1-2	CASSTPYRGGYGYTF	TGTGCCAGTAGTACGCCCTACAGGGGTGGGTATGGCTACACCTTC
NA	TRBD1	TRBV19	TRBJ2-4	CASSETGTEIQYF	TGTGCCAGTAGTGAAACCGGGACAGAAATTCAGTACTTC
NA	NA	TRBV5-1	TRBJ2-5	CASSFTEETQYF	TGCGCCAGCAGCTTCACAGAAGAGACCCAGTACTTC
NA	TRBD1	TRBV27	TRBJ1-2	CASSALQGAVYGYTF	TGTGCCAGCAGTGCATTACAGGGGGCGGTCTATGGCTACACCTTC
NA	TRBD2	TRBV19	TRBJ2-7	CASSLEAGAQYEQYF	TGTGCCAGTAGTCTTGAAGCGGGAGCACAGTACGAGCAGTACTTC
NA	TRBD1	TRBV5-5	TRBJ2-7	CASSLTGTATYEQYF	TGTGCCAGCAGCTTAACCGGGACAGCCACCTACGAGCAGTACTTC
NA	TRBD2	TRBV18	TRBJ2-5	CASSPHSGSTETQYF	TGTGCCAGCTCACCACATAGCGGGAGCACAGAGACCCAGTACTTC
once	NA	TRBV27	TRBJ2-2	CASMRYRETGELFF	TGTGCCAGCATGAGATACAGAGAGACCGGGGAGCTGTTTTTT
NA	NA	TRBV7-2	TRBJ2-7	CASSLGGQQTYEQYF	TGTGCCAGCAGCTTAGGCGGGCAGCAGACCTACGAGCAGTACTTC
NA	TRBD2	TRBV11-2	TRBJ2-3	CASSLVRTSGSLDTQYF	TGTGCCAGCAGCTTAGTCCGGACTAGCGGGAGTCTAGATACGCAGTATTTT
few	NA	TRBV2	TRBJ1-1	CASNREANTEAFF	TGTGCCAGCAACAGAGAAGCGAACACTGAAGCTTTCTTT
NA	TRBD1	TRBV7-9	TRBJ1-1	CSSSLDPGQGNTEAFF	TGTTCCAGCAGCTTAGACCCGGGACAGGGTAACACTGAAGCTTTCTTT
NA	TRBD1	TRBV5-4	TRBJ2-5	CASSFQGAVETQYF	TGTGCCAGCAGCTTCCAGGGGGCCGTAGAGACCCAGTACTTC
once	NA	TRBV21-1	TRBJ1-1	CASGQRSTEAFF	TGTGCCAGCGGACAGAGATCCACTGAAGCTTTCTTT
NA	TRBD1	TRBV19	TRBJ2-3	CASAGQAVTDTQYF	TGTGCCAGTGCTGGACAGGCGGTGACAGATACGCAGTATTTT
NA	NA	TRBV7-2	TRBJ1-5	CASSLLSQPQHF	TGTGCCAGCAGCTTATTAAGCCAGCCCCAGCATTTT
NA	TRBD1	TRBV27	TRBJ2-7	CASSFGTGGSSYEQYF	TGTGCCAGCAGTTTCGGGACAGGGGGTAGCTCCTACGAGCAGTACTTC
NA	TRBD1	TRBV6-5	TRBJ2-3	CASSQTGSDTQYF	TGTGCCAGCAGTCAGACAGGGTCGGATACGCAGTATTTT
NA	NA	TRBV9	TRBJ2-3	CASSPRTTTDTQYF	TGTGCCAGCAGCCCCAGGACTACCACAGATACGCAGTATTTT
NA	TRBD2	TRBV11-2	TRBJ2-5	CASSTYSGSETQYF	TGTGCCAGCAGCACCTACAGCGGGAGCGAGACCCAGTACTTC
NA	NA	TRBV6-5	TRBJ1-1	CASSRQAMNTEAFF	TGTGCCAGCAGTAGACAGGCCATGAACACTGAAGCTTTCTTT
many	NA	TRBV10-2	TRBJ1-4	CASSDPVNEKLFF	TGCGCCAGCAGTGACCCAGTGAATGAAAAACTGTTTTTT
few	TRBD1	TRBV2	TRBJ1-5	CASSKDRGSPFSNQPQHF	TGTGCCAGCAGTAAAGACAGGGGCTCTCCCTTTAGCAATCAGCCCCAGCATTTT
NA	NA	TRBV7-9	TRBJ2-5	CASSLVAVQETQYF	TGTGCCAGCAGCTTAGTGGCGGTCCAAGAGACCCAGTACTTC
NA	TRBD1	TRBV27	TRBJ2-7	CASSPGQGAFYEQYF	TGTGCCAGCAGCCCGGGACAGGGAGCGTTCTACGAGCAGTACTTC
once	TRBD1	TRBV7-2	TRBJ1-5	CASSHRPGTGVAQHF	TGTGCCAGCAGCCATCGTCCCGGGACAGGGGTGGCCCAGCATTTT
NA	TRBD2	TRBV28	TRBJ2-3	CASSLGRGRTDTQYF	TGTGCCAGCAGTTTGGGTCGCGGGAGAACAGATACGCAGTATTTT
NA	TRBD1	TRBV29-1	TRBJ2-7	CSAVTGVRNEQYF	TGCAGCGCCGTGACAGGGGTTCGAAACGAGCAGTACTTC
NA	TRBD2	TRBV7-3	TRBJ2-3	CASSRGLAGITDTQYF	TGTGCCAGCAGCCGAGGACTAGCGGGAATCACAGATACGCAGTATTTT
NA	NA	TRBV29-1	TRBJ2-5	CSVGDIGQGETQYF	TGCAGCGTTGGAGACATTGGACAAGGAGAGACCCAGTACTTC
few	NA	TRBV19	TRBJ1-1	CASAPVAFRVEAFF	TGTGCCAGTGCCCCAGTGGCTTTCAGGGTTGAAGCTTTCTTT
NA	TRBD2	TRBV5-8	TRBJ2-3	CAIRTSGRGSTDTQYF	TGTGCCATACGGACTAGCGGGAGAGGGAGCACAGATACGCAGTATTTT
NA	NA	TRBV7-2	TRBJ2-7	CASSYSPSYEQYF	TGTGCCAGCAGCTACTCCCCCTCCTACGAGCAGTACTTC
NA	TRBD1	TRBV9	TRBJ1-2	CASSEPGTGYGYTF	TGTGCCAGCAGCGAACCCGGGACAGGTTATGGCTACACCTTC
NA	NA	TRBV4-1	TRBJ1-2	CASSQDPDGYTF	TGCGCCAGCAGCCAAGACCCAGATGGCTACACCTTC
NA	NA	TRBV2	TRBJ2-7	CASRADYYHEQYF	TGTGCCAGCAGGGCTGACTACTACCACGAGCAGTACTTC
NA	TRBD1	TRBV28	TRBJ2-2	CASRSPDRGTTGELFF	TGTGCCAGCAGATCTCCGGACAGGGGGACCACCGGGGAGCTGTTTTTT